This entry describes one TCR beta chain. The data originate from a study of control samples from healthy donors and cancer patients. The V gene lost 1 base and the J gene lost 1 base, with 11 bases spanning the gap. The CDR3 is made up of 16 amino acids. Germline V gene sequence: CDR1 MNHNS, CDR2 SASEGT. Assay used: immunoSEQ multiplex PCR; TCRdb lists only in-frame clones, some missing. Seen here are about 55,000 clones, nearly 90% observed once, and the top ten hold about 3.8%. The sequenced sample consisted of blood. The receptor comes from a man in his fifties or sixties in good health. The chain links TRBV6-1 to TRBJ1-5, with a weak D call TRBD1 (6 bases). DNA for the CDR3: TGTGCCAGCAGTGAAGTAGGGGGGTCAAGCAATCAGCCCCAGCATTTT. It encodes CASSEVGGSSNQPQHF.